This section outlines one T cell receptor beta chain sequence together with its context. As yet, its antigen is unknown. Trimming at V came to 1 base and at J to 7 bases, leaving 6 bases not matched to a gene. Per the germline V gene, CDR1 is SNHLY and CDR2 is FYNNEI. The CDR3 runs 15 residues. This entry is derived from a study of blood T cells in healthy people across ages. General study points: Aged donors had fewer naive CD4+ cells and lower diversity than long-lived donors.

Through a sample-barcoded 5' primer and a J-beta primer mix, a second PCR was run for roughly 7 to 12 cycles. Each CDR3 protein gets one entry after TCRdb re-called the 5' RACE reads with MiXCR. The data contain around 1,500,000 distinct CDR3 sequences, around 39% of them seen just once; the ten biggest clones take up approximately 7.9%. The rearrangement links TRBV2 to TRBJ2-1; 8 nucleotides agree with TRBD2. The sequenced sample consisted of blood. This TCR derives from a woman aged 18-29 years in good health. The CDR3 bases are TGTGCCAGCAGTGAAGACGGACTAGCCGAGAATGAGCAGTTCTTC. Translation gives CASSEDGLAENEQFF.